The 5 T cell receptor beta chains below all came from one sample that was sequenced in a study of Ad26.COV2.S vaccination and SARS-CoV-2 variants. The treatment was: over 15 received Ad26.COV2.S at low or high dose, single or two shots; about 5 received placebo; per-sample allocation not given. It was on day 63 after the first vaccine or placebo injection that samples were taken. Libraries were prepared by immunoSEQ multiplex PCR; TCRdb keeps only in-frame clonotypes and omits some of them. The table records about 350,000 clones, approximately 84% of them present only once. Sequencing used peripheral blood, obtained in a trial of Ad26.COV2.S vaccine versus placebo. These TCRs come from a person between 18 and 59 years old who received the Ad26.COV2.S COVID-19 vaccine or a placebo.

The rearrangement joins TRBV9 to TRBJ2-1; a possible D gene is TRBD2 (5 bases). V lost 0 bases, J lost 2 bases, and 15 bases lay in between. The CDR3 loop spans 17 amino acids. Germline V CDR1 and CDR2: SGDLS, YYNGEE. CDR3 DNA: TGTGCCAGCAGCGTAGGAGTTAGTGAGGGCCCCTACAATGAGCAGTTCTTC. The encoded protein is CASSVGVSEGPYNEQFF.

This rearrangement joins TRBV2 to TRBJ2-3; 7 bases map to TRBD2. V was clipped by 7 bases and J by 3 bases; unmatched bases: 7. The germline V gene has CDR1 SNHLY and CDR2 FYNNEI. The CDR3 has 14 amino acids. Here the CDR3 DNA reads TGTGCCAGCATAGGGAGGGTTGGGACAGATACGCAGTATTTT. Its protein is CASIGRVGTDTQYF. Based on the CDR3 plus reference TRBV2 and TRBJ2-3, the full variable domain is EPEVTQTPSHQVTQMGQEVILRCVPISNHLYFYWYRQILGQKVEFLVSFYNNEISEKSEIFDDQFSVERPDGSNFTLKIRSTKLEDSAMYFCASIGRVGTDTQYFGPGTRLTVL.

CDR3 DNA: TGTGCCAGCAGTGTAGAGACGATTGAGCAGTTCTTC. Its translation: CASSVETIEQFF. The chain links TRBV2 to TRBJ2-1; D gene unclear. The V and J ends lost 4 bases and 9 bases respectively, with 10 bases between them. The germline CDR1 and CDR2 sequences are SNHLY and FYNNEI. This CDR3 has 12 residues.

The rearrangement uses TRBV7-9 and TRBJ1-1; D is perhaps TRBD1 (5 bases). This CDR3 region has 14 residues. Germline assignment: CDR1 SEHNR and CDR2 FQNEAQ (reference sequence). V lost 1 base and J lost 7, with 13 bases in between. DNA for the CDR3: TGTGCCAGCAGCTTAGGTCCCGGGGGTTTTGAAGCTTTCTTT. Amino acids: CASSLGPGGFEAFF.

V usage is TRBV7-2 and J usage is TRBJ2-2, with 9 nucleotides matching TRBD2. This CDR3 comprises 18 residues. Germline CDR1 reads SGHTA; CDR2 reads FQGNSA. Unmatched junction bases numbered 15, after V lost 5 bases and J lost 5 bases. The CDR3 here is CASSKYRASGVGTGELFF. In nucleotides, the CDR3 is TGTGCCAGCAGCAAATATCGGGCTAGCGGGGTTGGTACCGGGGAGCTGTTTTTT.